The 2 T cell receptor beta chains listed next were all sequenced from one sample in a study of T cell changes during pregnancy in multiple sclerosis. Measured with immunoSEQ multiplex PCR; TCRdb has only the in-frame clones, and not every one. This table holds approximately 80,000 clones, 94% found once. The sequencing used peripheral blood, collected in the second trimester of pregnancy. All receptors come from a female donor in good health, enrolled as a control in a pregnancy study.

The chain has TRBV6-1 and TRBJ2-1; 7 bases match TRBD1. Germline values: CDR1 MNHNS, CDR2 SASEGT. V was clipped by 5 bases and J by 7 bases; unmatched bases: 5. The CDR3 has 13 residues. CDR3 nucleotide sequence: TGTGCCAGCAGTAAACAGGGGTGGAATGAGCAGTTCTTC. Translating it yields CASSKQGWNEQFF.

The V and J genes are TRBV6-1 and TRBJ2-3, with TRBD2 as a possible D gene (6 bases). Looked up from germline, CDR1 is MNHNS and CDR2 is SASEGT. The CDR3 consists of 12 residues. V was pared by 6 bases and J by 3 bases, with 7 bases between. In DNA form, the CDR3 reads TGTGCCAGCAGGGACTATACAGATACGCAGTATTTT. This gives the protein CASRDYTDTQYF.